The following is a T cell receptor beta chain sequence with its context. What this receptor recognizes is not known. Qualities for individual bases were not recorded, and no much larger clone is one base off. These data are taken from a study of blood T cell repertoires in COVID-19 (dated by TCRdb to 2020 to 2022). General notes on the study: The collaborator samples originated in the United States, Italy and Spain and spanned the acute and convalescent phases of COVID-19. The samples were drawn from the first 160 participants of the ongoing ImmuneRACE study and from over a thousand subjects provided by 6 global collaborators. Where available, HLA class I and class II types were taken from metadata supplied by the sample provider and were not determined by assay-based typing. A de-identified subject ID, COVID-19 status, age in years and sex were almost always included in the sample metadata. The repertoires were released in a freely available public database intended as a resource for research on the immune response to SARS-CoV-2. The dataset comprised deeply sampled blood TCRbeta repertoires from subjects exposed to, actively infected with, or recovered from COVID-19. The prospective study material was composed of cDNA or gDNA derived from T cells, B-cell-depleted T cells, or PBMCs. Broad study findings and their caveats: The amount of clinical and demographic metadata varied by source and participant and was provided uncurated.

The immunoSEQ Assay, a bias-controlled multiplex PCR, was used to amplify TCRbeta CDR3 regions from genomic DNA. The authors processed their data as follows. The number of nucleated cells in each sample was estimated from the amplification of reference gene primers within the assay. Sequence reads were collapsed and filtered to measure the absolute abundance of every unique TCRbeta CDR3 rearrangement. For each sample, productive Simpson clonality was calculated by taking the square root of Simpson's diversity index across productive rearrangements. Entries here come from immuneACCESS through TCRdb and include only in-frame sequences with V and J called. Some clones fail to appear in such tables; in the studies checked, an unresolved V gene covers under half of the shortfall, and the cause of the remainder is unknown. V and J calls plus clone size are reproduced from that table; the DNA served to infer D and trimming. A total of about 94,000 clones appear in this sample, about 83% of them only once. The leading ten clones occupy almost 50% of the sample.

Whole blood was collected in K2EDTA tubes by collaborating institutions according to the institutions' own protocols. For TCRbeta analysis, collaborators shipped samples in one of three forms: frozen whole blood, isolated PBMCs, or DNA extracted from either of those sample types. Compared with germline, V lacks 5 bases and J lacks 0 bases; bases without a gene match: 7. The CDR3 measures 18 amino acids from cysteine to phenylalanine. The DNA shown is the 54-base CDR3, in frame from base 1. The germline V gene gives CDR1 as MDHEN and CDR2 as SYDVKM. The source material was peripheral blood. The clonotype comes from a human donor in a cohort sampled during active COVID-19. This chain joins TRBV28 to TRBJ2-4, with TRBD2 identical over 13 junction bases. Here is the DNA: TGTGCCAGCAGTCCATGGACTAGCGGGGGAGTAGCCAAAAACATTCAGTACTTC. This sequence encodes CASSPWTSGGVAKNIQYF.